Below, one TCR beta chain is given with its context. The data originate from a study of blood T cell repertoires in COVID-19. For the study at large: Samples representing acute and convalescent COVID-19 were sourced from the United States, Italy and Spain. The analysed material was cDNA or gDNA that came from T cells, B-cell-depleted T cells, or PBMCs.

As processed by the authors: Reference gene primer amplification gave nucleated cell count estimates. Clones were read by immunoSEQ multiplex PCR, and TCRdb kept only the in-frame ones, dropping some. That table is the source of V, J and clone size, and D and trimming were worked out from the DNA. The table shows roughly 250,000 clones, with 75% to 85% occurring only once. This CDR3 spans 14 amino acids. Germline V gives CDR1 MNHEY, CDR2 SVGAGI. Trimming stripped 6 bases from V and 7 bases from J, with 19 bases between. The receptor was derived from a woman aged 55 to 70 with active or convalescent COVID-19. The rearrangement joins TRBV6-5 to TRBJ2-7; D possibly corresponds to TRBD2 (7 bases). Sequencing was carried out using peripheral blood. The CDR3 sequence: CASRDSGVGGEQYF. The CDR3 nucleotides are TGTGCCAGCAGGGACAGTGGAGTGGGGGGGGAGCAGTACTTC.